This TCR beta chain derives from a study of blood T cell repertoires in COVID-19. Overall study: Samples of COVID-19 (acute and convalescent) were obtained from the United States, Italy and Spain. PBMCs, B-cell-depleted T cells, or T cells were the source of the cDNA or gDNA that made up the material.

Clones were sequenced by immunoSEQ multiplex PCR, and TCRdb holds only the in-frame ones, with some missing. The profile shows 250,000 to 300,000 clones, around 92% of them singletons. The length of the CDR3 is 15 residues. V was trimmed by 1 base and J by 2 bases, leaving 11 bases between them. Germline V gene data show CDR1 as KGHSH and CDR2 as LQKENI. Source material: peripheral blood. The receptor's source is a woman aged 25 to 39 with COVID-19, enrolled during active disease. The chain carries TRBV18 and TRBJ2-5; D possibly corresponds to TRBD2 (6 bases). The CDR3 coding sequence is TGTGCCAGCTCACCACGGAGACTAGGGCAAGAGACCCAGTACTTC. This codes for CASSPRRLGQETQYF.